The 22 T cell receptor beta chains listed next were all sequenced from one sample in a study of blood T cell repertoires in COVID-19. The repertoire was sequenced with immunoSEQ multiplex PCR; TCRdb's copy has only in-frame clones and lacks some. The table has over 140,000 clones, about three quarters seen once; the top ten hold about 3.2%. Material: PBMCs or T cells enriched from blood (not recorded which). Every receptor here comes from a woman aged 45-65 years who had recovered from COVID-19.

The rearrangement links TRBV11-3 to TRBJ2-7; D is unclear. Germline V CDR1 and CDR2: SGHNT, YENEEA. V lost 5 bases, J lost 0 bases, and 11 bases lay in between. This CDR3 region has 14 residues. The CDR3 is CASSPFLSSYEQYF. As DNA, the CDR3 is TGTGCCAGCAGCCCATTCCTTAGCTCCTACGAGCAGTACTTC.

The rearrangement links TRBV9 to TRBJ2-2; TRBD2 aligns across 9 bases. Germline values: CDR1 SGDLS, CDR2 YYNGEE. This CDR3 is 16 amino acids long. The V and J ends lost 4 bases and 3 bases, in that order; junction bases with no gene match: 7. The CDR3 bases are TGTGCCAGCAGCATATCGATAGCGGGAGACACCGGGGAGCTGTTTTTT. Translating gives CASSISIAGDTGELFF.

The V gene is TRBV2, the J gene TRBJ2-7, with 9 bases matching TRBD1. The CDR3 loop spans 13 amino acids. Germline trimming cut 6 bases from V and 6 bases from J; bases unmatched to any gene: 6. CDR1 SNHLY and CDR2 FYNNEI come from the germline V gene. CDR3 DNA: TGTGCCAGCAGCCGGGACAGGGTATCCGAGCAGTACTTC. Its protein product is CASSRDRVSEQYF.

V is TRBV7-2 and J is TRBJ2-7; 9 bases are a match to TRBD2. The CDR3 consists of 15 residues. After removal of 5 bases from V and 2 bases from J, the junction contained 7 bases not matched to a gene. CDR1 SGHTA and CDR2 FQGNSA come from the germline V gene. The CDR3 here is CASSPVVAGAYEQYF. The CDR3, as DNA: TGTGCCAGCAGCCCCGTCGTAGCGGGGGCCTACGAGCAGTACTTC.

This clone has a handful of counts. The V and J genes are TRBV9 and TRBJ2-1; 11 bases map to TRBD2. In germline, CDR1 is SGDLS, CDR2 YYNGEE. V dropped 4 bases and J dropped 5; count of bases not matched to a gene: 5. CDR3 length: 15 amino acids. CDR3 nucleotides: TGTGCCAGCAGCACAACTAGCGGGGGAGACAATGAGCAGTTCTTC. This codes for CASSTTSGGDNEQFF.

This clone has only one observation. CDR3 protein: CASSILAGGGYEQYF. CDR3 nucleotide sequence: TGCGCCAGCAGCATACTAGCGGGAGGTGGGTACGAGCAGTACTTC. The chain is built from TRBV5-1 and TRBJ2-7; 12 bases map to TRBD2. With 4 bases clipped from V and 4 bases from J, the junction kept 6 bases outside the gene matches. Germline CDR1 SGHRS, CDR2 YFSETQ. The CDR3 has 15 residues.

The V and J genes are TRBV5-4 and TRBJ1-1; 7 nucleotides agree with TRBD1. The V segment lost 5 bases and the J segment 0 bases; nucleotides outside the gene matches: 13. CDR3 size: 17 residues. CDR1 and CDR2 (germline): SGHNT, YYREEE (reference sequence). CDR3 nucleotides: TGTGCCAGCAGTAGACCGGGACAGATAATCATGAACACTGAAGCTTTCTTT. Translating it yields CASSRPGQIIMNTEAFF.

The CDR3 sequence is CASQAGKGPEAFF. The CDR3 nucleotides are TGTGCCAGCCAGGCAGGGAAGGGTCCTGAAGCTTTCTTT. This rearrangement joins TRBV6-5 to TRBJ1-1, with a weak D call TRBD1 (5 bases). Looked up from germline, CDR1 is MNHEY and CDR2 is SVGAGI. The CDR3 spans 13 residues. Trimming took off 8 bases at V and 6 bases at J, with 16 bases between the two ends.

This clone came up a few times. This chain joins TRBV4-1 and TRBJ1-4, with TRBD1 identical over 7 bases. This CDR3 comprises 18 residues. Germline CDR1 and CDR2: MGHRA and YSYEKL. Trimming took 0 bases from V and 9 from J; bases not matched to a gene: 16. The CDR3 loop is CASSQDPQGGAGGKKLFF. The CDR3, as DNA: TGCGCCAGCAGCCAAGACCCGCAGGGGGGAGCAGGAGGGAAAAAACTGTTTTTT.

This clone was seen more than once but under ten times. The V and J genes are TRBV19 and TRBJ1-1; maybe TRBD1 (6 bases). V was clipped by 4 bases and J by 1 base, with 7 bases between them. This CDR3 region has 13 residues. Germline V gene lookup returns CDR1 LNHDA and CDR2 SQIVND (reference sequence). For the CDR3, the DNA is TGTGCCAGTAGTAACAGGGAGAACACTGAAGCTTTCTTT. It specifies CASSNRENTEAFF.

V usage is TRBV11-3 and J usage is TRBJ2-5; 12 bases line up with TRBD1. V lost 5 bases to trimming and J lost 5 bases; unmatched junction nucleotides: 9. Germline lookup yields CDR1 SGHNT and CDR2 YENEEA. The CDR3 has 16 residues. The CDR3 DNA sequence: TGTGCCAGCAGCCCACCGGGACAGGGGGCAGGGGAGACCCAGTACTTC. It is translated as CASSPPGQGAGETQYF.

The J gene is TRBJ1-1, the V gene TRBV6-5; no definite D call. Trimming left V 0 bases short and J 5 bases short, with 16 bases between. CDR1 is MNHEY, CDR2 SVGAGI, per germline. This CDR3 region has 16 residues. The CDR3 loop reads CASSYSGWRENTEAFF. The CDR3 DNA sequence: TGTGCCAGCAGTTACTCCGGTTGGAGGGAGAATACTGAAGCTTTCTTT.

The chain recombines TRBV19 with TRBJ2-5; D may be TRBD1 (5 bases). Germline loops: CDR1 LNHDA, CDR2 SQIVND (reference sequence). V shed 4 bases and J shed 4 bases, with 19 bases lying between them. The CDR3 sequence is 16 residues long. This chain's CDR3 is CASSTETVNSGETQYF. In DNA form, the CDR3 reads TGTGCCAGTAGTACAGAGACAGTTAACTCTGGAGAGACCCAGTACTTC.

The V call is TRBV24-1, the J call TRBJ2-5, with 8 bases fitting TRBD1. Per the germline V gene, CDR1 is KGHDR and CDR2 is SFDVKD. This CDR3 has 16 amino acids. V trimming: 4 bases; J trimming: 1 base; junction bases outside the gene matches: 7. CDR3 bases: TGTGCCACCAGTGACACAGGGACAGGAGCCCAAGAGACCCAGTACTTC. Translated, it gives CATSDTGTGAQETQYF.

The V gene is TRBV30, the J gene TRBJ1-2; D ambiguous. V was clipped by 0 bases and J by 7 bases, with 9 bases between them. Per germline, CDR1 GTSNPN and CDR2 SVGIG (reference sequence). There are 12 residues in the CDR3. The CDR3 loop reads CAWSVLVSGYTF. CDR3 coding DNA: TGTGCCTGGAGTGTATTAGTGAGTGGCTACACCTTC.

The chain links TRBV4-1 to TRBJ1-1; no firm D call. The CDR3 is 14 residues long. V was clipped by 0 bases and J by 3 bases, with 8 bases between them. Germline values: CDR1 MGHRA, CDR2 YSYEKL. The CDR3 region has the DNA TGCGCCAGCAGCCAAGAGGCGGGGTACACTGAAGCTTTCTTT. Translation gives CASSQEAGYTEAFF.

The chain has TRBV18 and TRBJ1-2, with 7 positions matching TRBD1. The J segment lost 4 bases and the V segment lost 3 bases, leaving 8 bases of the junction unmatched. Looked up from germline, CDR1 is KGHSH and CDR2 is LQKENI. The CDR3 totals 15 residues. The CDR3: CASSPRTGGGYGYTF. CDR3 DNA sequence: TGTGCCAGCTCACCCCGGACAGGAGGTGGCTATGGCTACACCTTC.

The chain joins TRBV5-4 to TRBJ2-2; 8 nucleotides match TRBD2. The CDR3 contains 16 residues. V lost 2 bases to trimming and J lost 2 bases; unmatched junction nucleotides: 5. Germline CDR1 reads SGHNT; CDR2 reads YYREEE (reference sequence). The CDR3 DNA sequence: TGTGCCAGCAGCTTTCGGGGGGGCCATAACACCGGGGAGCTGTTTTTT. It is translated as CASSFRGGHNTGELFF.

The V call is TRBV19, the J call TRBJ1-2; 8 bases align to TRBD1. Germline CDR1 LNHDA, CDR2 SQIVND (reference sequence). The CDR3 consists of 16 residues. After removal of 6 bases from V and 1 base from J, the junction contained 10 bases not matched to a gene. This CDR3 reads CASSRDRSSHNYGYTF. The CDR3 coding sequence is TGTGCCAGTAGCCGGGACAGGAGCTCTCATAACTATGGCTACACCTTC. Filled out from reference TRBV19 and TRBJ1-2, the complete variable domain reads DGGITQSPKYLFRKEGQNVTLSCEQNLNHDAMYWYRQDPGQGLRLIYYSQIVNDFQKGDIAEGYSVSREKKESFPLTVTSAQKNPTAFYLCASSRDRSSHNYGYTFGSGTRLTVV.

The V and J genes are TRBV19 and TRBJ2-1; D is perhaps TRBD2 (6 bases). This CDR3 is 14 amino acids long. Germline CDR1 reads LNHDA; CDR2 reads SQIVND (reference sequence). Deletions cut 5 bases from V and 8 bases from J, with 16 bases between. CDR3 coding DNA: TGTGCCAGTAGTCCTCCGGGACTGAGGTATGAGCAGTTCTTC. Translated: CASSPPGLRYEQFF.

This clone was counted a few times. This chain links TRBV5-8 with TRBJ1-1; D possibly corresponds to TRBD1 (6 bases). Germline V CDR1 and CDR2: SGHTS, YDEGEE. Trimming took 0 bases from V and 4 from J, leaving 13 bases between them. The CDR3 consists of 15 residues. In nucleotides, the CDR3 is TGTGCCAGCAGCTTGGCGTGGGGGCTAGGCACTGAAGCTTTCTTT. Amino acids: CASSLAWGLGTEAFF.

This clone was detected many times. The chain joins TRBV12-3 or TRBV12-4 to TRBJ2-3; D is ambiguous. V shed 3 bases and J shed 3 bases, with 7 bases lying between them. The CDR3 is 13 residues long. CDR3 sequence: CASSFRATDTQYF. CDR3 sequence (DNA): TGTGCCAGCAGTTTTAGAGCTACAGATACGCAGTATTTT.